The clone carrying this TCR beta chain was recorded once. As yet, its antigen is unknown. These data come from a study of post-analysis software for immune sequencing data. Trimming left V 0 bases short and J 2 bases short, with 13 bases between. Germline V lookup: CDR1 ENHRY, CDR2 SYGVKD. The CDR3 length is 16 residues. The study, taken as a whole, reports: Roughly 5 TRBV segments were significantly more frequent in patients than in controls. TRBV5-6, TRBV5-1 and TRBV20-1 were among these segments. Batch-matched samples strongly co-clustered by F measure.

Unique molecular identifiers were carried by the TCR beta cDNA libraries. Via MiXCR, TCRdb re-called the PCR reads, giving one row per CDR3 protein. The profile shows hundreds of thousands of distinct CDR3 sequences, about 57% of them singletons. This rearrangement joins TRBV10-3 to TRBJ1-2; TRBD1 is a possible D gene (5 bases). This clonotype originated in a girl aged 5-17 years with multiple sclerosis. What was sequenced was blood. The DNA for the CDR3 is TGTGCCATCAGTGAGTCGATGAAGGGGCGGAACTATGGCTACACCTTC. Translation gives CAISESMKGRNYGYTF.